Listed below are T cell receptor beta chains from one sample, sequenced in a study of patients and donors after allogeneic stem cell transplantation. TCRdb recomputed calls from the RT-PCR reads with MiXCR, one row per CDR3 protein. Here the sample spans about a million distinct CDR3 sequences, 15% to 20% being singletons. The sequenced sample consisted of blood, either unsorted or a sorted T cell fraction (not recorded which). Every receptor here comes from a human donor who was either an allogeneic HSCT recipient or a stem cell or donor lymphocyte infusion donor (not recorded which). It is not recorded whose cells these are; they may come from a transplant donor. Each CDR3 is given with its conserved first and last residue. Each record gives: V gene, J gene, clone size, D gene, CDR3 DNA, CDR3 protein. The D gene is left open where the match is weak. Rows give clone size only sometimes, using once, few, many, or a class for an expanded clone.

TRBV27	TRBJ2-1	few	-	TGTGCCAGCAGTTTAAAGCAGGGGTCACCCTACAATGAGCAGTTCTTC	CASSLKQGSPYNEQFF
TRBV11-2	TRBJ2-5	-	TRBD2	TGTGCCAGCAGCCGGCGGGCGGGGGGAGAGACCCAGTACTTC	CASSRRAGGETQYF
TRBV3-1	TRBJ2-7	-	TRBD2	TGTGCCAGCAGCCAAGTGGGGACTAGCGCCTACGAGCAGTACTTC	CASSQVGTSAYEQYF
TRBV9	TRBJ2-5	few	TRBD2	TGTGCCAGCAGCAGAGGACTAGCGGGGGGATTAGAGACCCAGTACTTC	CASSRGLAGGLETQYF
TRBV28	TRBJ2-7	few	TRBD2	TGTGCCAGCAGAGTCCGGACTAGCGGGAGGGTCGAGCAGTACTTC	CASRVRTSGRVEQYF
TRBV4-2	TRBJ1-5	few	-	TGTGCCAGCAGCCAAAACAGGGAACATCAGCCCCAGCATTTT	CASSQNREHQPQHF
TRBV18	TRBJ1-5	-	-	TGTGCCAGCTCGCTCTGGGTGGCCCAGCCCCAGCATTTT	CASSLWVAQPQHF
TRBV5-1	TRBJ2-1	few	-	TGCGCCAGCGGAGGACTCCAGAACAATGAGCAGTTCTTC	CASGGLQNNEQFF
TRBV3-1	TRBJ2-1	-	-	TGTGCCAGCAGCCAAGGACTTACAGTAGTTGAGCAGTTCTTC	CASSQGLTVVEQFF
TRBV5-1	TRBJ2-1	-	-	TGCGCCAGCGGATTGGGGGCGGCAGGGAATATAGATGAGCAGTTCTTC	CASGLGAAGNIDEQFF
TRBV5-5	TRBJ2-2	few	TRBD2	TGTGCCAGCAGCTTGGGAGCGGGGCCTACCGGGGAGCTGTTTTTT	CASSLGAGPTGELFF
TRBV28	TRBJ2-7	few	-	TGTGCCAGCAGTCCCTGGGGGGCTCGCTCCTACGAGCAGTACTTC	CASSPWGARSYEQYF
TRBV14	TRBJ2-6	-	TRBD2	TGTGCCAGCAGCCAAGTGGTAGCGGGAGGATGGTTAGTTTGTGGTTATGGGGCCAACGTCCTGACTTTC	CASSQVVAGGWLVCGYGANVLTF
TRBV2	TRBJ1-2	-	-	TGTGCCAGAACAGCCTCCAAAGGCTATGGCTACACCTTC	CARTASKGYGYTF
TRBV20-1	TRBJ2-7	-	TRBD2	TGCAGTGCAAAAGCGGGGGAGAGCTCCTACGAGCAGTACTTC	CSAKAGESSYEQYF
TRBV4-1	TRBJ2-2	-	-	TGCGCCAGCAGCCAATCGCCCAAAACAGGGATAACCGGGGAGCTGTTTTTT	CASSQSPKTGITGELFF
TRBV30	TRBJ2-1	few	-	TGTGCCTGGAGGGGTAAGGGGAGCCATGAGCAGTTCTTC	CAWRGKGSHEQFF
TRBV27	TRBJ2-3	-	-	TGTGCCAGCAGTTCTCAGGGACCCACAGATACGCAGTATTTT	CASSSQGPTDTQYF
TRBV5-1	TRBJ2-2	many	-	TGCGCCAGCAGCTTGCATGGGGGGAACACCGGGGAGCTGTTTTTT	CASSLHGGNTGELFF
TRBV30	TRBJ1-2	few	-	TGTGCCTGGAGCGGACAAGGGTATGGCTACACCTTC	CAWSGQGYGYTF
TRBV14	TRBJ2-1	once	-	TGTGCCAGCAGCTCGGTAGGGGGGATCTACAATGAGCAGTTCTTC	CASSSVGGIYNEQFF
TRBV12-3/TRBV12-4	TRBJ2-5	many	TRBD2	TGTGCCAGCAGTCCACTAGCGGGCGGTTACCAAGAGACCCAGTACTTC	CASSPLAGGYQETQYF
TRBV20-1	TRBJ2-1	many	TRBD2	TGCAGTGCTCCTTCAGCGGGAGCATCCTACAATGAGCAGTTCTTC	CSAPSAGASYNEQFF
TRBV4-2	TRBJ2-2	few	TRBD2	TGTGCCAGCAGCCCGCGGGAGGGGAGCACCGGGGAGCTGTTTTTT	CASSPREGSTGELFF
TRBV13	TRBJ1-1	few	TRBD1	TGTGCCAGCAGCGTAAGGGGGCAGAACACTGAAGCTTTCTTT	CASSVRGQNTEAFF
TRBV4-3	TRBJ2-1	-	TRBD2	TGCGCCAGCAGCCAAGATCACCTAGCGGGGGAATCAGTCTCCTACAATGAGCAGTTCTTC	CASSQDHLAGESVSYNEQFF
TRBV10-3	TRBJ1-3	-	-	TGTGCCATCAGTGAATCGACAAGGGCTGGAAACACCATATATTTT	CAISESTRAGNTIYF
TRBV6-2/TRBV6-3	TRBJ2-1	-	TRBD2	TGTGCCAGCAGTTACGGGACTAGCGGGGGACGAGGGGAGCAGTTCTTC	CASSYGTSGGRGEQFF
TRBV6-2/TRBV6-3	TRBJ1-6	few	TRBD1	TGTGCCAGCAGTTACATCTCGGACAGGAAGAATAATTCACCCCTCCACTTT	CASSYISDRKNNSPLHF
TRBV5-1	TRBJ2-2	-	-	TGCGCCAGCAGCTTGGGAAGTTGGAACACCGGGGAGCTGTTTTTT	CASSLGSWNTGELFF
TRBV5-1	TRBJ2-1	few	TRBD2	TGCGCCAGCAGCTTGTCTAGCGGGAGGGCCGGGGCCGGCAATGAGCAGTTCTTC	CASSLSSGRAGAGNEQFF
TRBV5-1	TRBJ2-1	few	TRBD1	TGCGCCAGCAGCTTGAACAGGGGGTCCTACAATGAGCAGTTCTTC	CASSLNRGSYNEQFF